The entry that follows covers one T cell receptor beta chain sequence. The sample originates from a study of blood T cell repertoires in COVID-19. Study-wide background: The study drew acute and convalescent COVID-19 samples from the United States, Italy and Spain. The cDNA or gDNA used as material had been derived from T cells, B-cell-depleted T cells, or PBMCs.

Methods used by the authors: The authors estimated nucleated cell counts from reference gene primer amplification. Sequencing was performed with immunoSEQ multiplex PCR; in TCRdb, only in-frame clones are kept and a portion is missing. V and J calls and clone size come straight from that table; D and trimming were deduced from the DNA. The repertoire consists of 250,000 or so clones, with about 82% occurring once and the leading ten covering 9% to 15%. Germline V CDR1 and CDR2: MDHEN, SYDVKM. The CDR3 loop spans 16 amino acids. After removal of 5 bases from V and 5 bases from J, the junction contained 8 bases not matched to a gene.

The chain uses TRBV28 and TRBJ1-6, with 8 positions matching TRBD1. Input material: peripheral blood. The TCR sequence derives from an elderly man with acute or convalescent COVID-19. The CDR3 here is CASSPRQGMNNSPLHF. For the CDR3, the DNA is TGTGCCAGCAGTCCCCGACAGGGGATGAATAATTCACCCCTCCACTTT.